One and the same sample provided the 22 T cell receptor beta chains below, sequenced in a study of memory CD4+ T cells and cytomegalovirus serostatus. The sort gate was single viable CD3+CD4+CD8-CD45RO+ cells for memory CD4+ T cells. The assay was immunoSEQ multiplex PCR, and TCRdb's table has in-frame clones only and misses some. Found here are about 52,000 clones, approximately 80% of them singletons; the top ten hold 1.4%. What was sequenced was memory CD4+ T cells from blood. These receptors came from an adult in good health and CMV-seropositive.

The table lists this clone with a count of one. V usage is TRBV4-3 and J usage is TRBJ1-2, with a tentative D call TRBD1 (5 bases). From germline, CDR1 is LGHNA and CDR2 YSLEER. CDR3 length: 13 residues. The ends were cut back, 1 base at V and 4 bases at J, with 7 bases in the middle. The chain's CDR3 is CASSQGGPYGYTF. The CDR3 region has the DNA TGCGCCAGCAGCCAAGGGGGCCCCTATGGCTACACCTTC.

This rearrangement joins TRBV11-1 to TRBJ2-7; the D is unclear. This CDR3 comprises 14 residues. V was trimmed by 6 bases and J by 0 bases, leaving 12 bases between them. The germline CDR1 and CDR2 sequences are SGHAT and FQDESV (reference sequence). DNA of the CDR3: TGTGCCAGCAGTTCCTCGACGAACTCCTACGAGCAGTACTTC. Translating it yields CASSSSTNSYEQYF. Drawing the rest from reference TRBV11-1 and TRBJ2-7, the complete variable domain is EAEVAQSPRYKITEKSQAVAFWCDPISGHATLYWYRQILGQGPELLVQFQDESVVDDSQLPKDRFSAERLKGVDSTLKIQPAELGDSAMYLCASSSSTNSYEQYFGPGTRLTVT.

This clone has just a few counts. The rearrangement uses TRBV23-1 and TRBJ2-7, with 7 bases lining up with TRBD2. TRBV23-1 falls under the ORF class, with uncertain function. V was pared by 5 bases and J by 5 bases, with 12 bases of the junction left unmatched. The CDR3 has 15 amino acids. CDR3: CASSSRDYQHHEQYF. CDR3 coding DNA: TGCGCCAGCAGTTCCCGGGACTACCAACACCACGAGCAGTACTTC.

CDR3 sequence reads: CASSLQNEQFF. The CDR3 DNA sequence: TGTGCCAGCAGCTTACAAAATGAGCAGTTCTTC. The rearrangement joins TRBV7-2 to TRBJ2-1; D is ambiguous. The CDR3 is 11 residues long. CDR1 is SGHTA and CDR2 is FQGNSA in the germline V gene. V lost 2 bases and J 7 bases, leaving 3 bases between the germline ends.

This rearrangement joins TRBV6-5 to TRBJ1-6; no clear D gene. There are 13 residues in the CDR3. CDR1 is MNHEY, CDR2 SVGAGI, per germline. Trimming removed 6 bases from V and 7 bases from J, with 10 bases in between. The CDR3 is CASRRNKNSPLHF. The CDR3 nucleotides are TGTGCCAGCAGGAGGAATAAAAATTCACCCCTCCACTTT.

This sequence joins TRBV12-5 and TRBJ2-5; possibly TRBD2 for D (6 bases). CDR3 length: 13 amino acids. CDR1 and CDR2 from the germline V gene are LGHNT and FRNRAP. The ends were cut back, 5 bases at V and 5 bases at J, with 12 bases in the middle. The CDR3 loop reads CASGLGTHETQYF. CDR3 bases: TGTGCTAGTGGTCTTGGGACTCACGAGACCCAGTACTTC. The full variable domain, in which reference TRBV12-5 and TRBJ2-5 provide the parts outside the CDR3, is DARVTQTPRHKVTEMGQEVTMRCQPILGHNTVFWYRQTMMQGLELLAYFRNRAPLDDSGMPKDRFSAEMPDATLATLKIQPSEPRDSAVYFCASGLGTHETQYFGPGTRLLVL.

The chain employs TRBV28 and TRBJ1-5; the match to TRBD1 covers 9 bases. The CDR3 has 13 residues. With 8 bases clipped from V and 4 bases from J, the junction kept 3 bases outside the gene matches. The V gene's germline CDR1 is MDHEN and CDR2 SYDVKM. The CDR3 DNA is TGTGCCAGCGTGGGGACAGGGAATCAGCCCCAGCATTTT. Residues: CASVGTGNQPQHF. The full variable domain, completed using reference TRBV28 and TRBJ1-5, is DVKVTQSSRYLVKRTGEKVFLECVQDMDHENMFWYRQDPGLGLRLIYFSYDVKMKEKGDIPEGYSVSREKKERFSLILESASTNQTSMYLCASVGTGNQPQHFGDGTRLSIL.

In its sample, this clone was seen a few times. This chain connects TRBV10-3 to TRBJ1-1; D is ambiguous. The CDR3 extends over 13 amino acids. In germline, CDR1 is ENHRY, CDR2 SYGVKD. The V end was cut by 6 bases, the J end by 0 bases, with 8 bases between. The CDR3 here is CAIRADLNTEAFF. In DNA form, the CDR3 reads TGTGCCATCAGGGCGGACTTGAACACTGAAGCTTTCTTT.

J is TRBJ2-3 and V is TRBV6-5, with 9 bases lining up with TRBD1. Germline loops: CDR1 MNHEY, CDR2 SVGAGI. The CDR3 is made up of 14 amino acids. With 8 bases clipped from V and 4 bases from J, the junction kept 7 bases outside the gene matches. DNA for the CDR3: TGTGCCAGCGGGGGGGACAGGGACGCAGATACGCAGTATTTT. Residues: CASGGDRDADTQYF.

The rearrangement uses TRBV5-1 and TRBJ1-3; no clear D. Trimming took 3 bases from V and 7 from J, leaving 5 bases between them. Germline-derived CDR1 and CDR2 are SGHRS and YFSETQ. This CDR3 contains 11 residues. CDR3 nucleotides: TGCGCCAGCAGCTCCTCCAACACCATATATTTT. Protein product: CASSSSNTIYF.

The chain combines TRBV5-1 with TRBJ1-2; D gene unclear. The CDR3 totals 14 residues. Germline V CDR1 and CDR2: SGHRS, YFSETQ. V was pared by 0 bases and J by 1 base, with 7 bases between. CDR3 protein: CASSLDGHNYGYTF. The DNA for the CDR3 is TGCGCCAGCAGCTTGGACGGCCATAACTATGGCTACACCTTC.

The chain joins TRBV5-6 to TRBJ1-6; 8 bases are shared with TRBD1. This CDR3 has 14 residues. From germline, CDR1 is SGHDT and CDR2 YYEEEE. The J segment lost 10 bases and the V segment lost 0 bases, leaving 3 bases of the junction unmatched. The CDR3 nucleotides read TGTGCCAGCAGCTTGGCAGGGGGCAAGTCACCCCTCCACTTT. This sequence encodes CASSLAGGKSPLHF.

The chain uses TRBV9 and TRBJ2-3; possible D gene TRBD2, 6 bases. The V end lost 0 bases, the J end lost 6 bases, and 17 bases lay between the germline ends. Per germline, CDR1 SGDLS and CDR2 YYNGEE. CDR3 length: 16 residues. The CDR3 sequence: CASSVAPSGEGDTQYF. The CDR3 DNA reads as TGTGCCAGCAGCGTAGCCCCCTCGGGAGAGGGGGATACGCAGTATTTT.

This clone was seen a handful of times. One end of the junction varies from germline; a read error may be responsible. V is TRBV7-7 and J is TRBJ2-7; D uncertain. Germline lookup yields CDR1 SSHAT and CDR2 FNYEAQ (reference sequence). This CDR3 comprises 17 residues. The CDR3 DNA reads as TGTGCTAGCAGCTTATTCCCCGACCTACGTCATTCCTACGAGCAGTACTTC. Translation: CASSLFPDLRHSYEQYF.

The chain employs TRBV5-1 and TRBJ2-7; 9 positions match TRBD1. After removal of 1 base from V and 5 bases from J, the junction contained 10 bases not matched to a gene. The CDR3 is 16 residues long. CDR1 and CDR2 from the germline V gene are SGHRS and YFSETQ. This CDR3 reads CASSLRPRDRVHEQYF. The CDR3, as DNA: TGCGCCAGCAGCTTGCGCCCCCGGGACAGGGTTCACGAGCAGTACTTC.

This clone was observed once. The CDR3 bases are TGTGCCAGTAGTACCCTCGGTGTAAGGCAGGGGGTGCGAGGGGCCAACGTCCTGACTTTC. This sequence encodes CASSTLGVRQGVRGANVLTF. V usage is TRBV19 and J usage is TRBJ2-6; 7 nucleotides agree with TRBD1. The ends lost 4 bases at V and 4 bases at J; junction bases unmatched: 19. Looked up from germline, CDR1 is LNHDA and CDR2 is SQIVND (reference sequence). The CDR3 consists of 20 residues.

This clone is termed medium-sized. The CDR3 protein is CASSGGSGRKYEQYF. CDR3 DNA: TGTGCCAGCAGTGGGGGTAGCGGGAGAAAATACGAGCAGTACTTC. The chain combines TRBV6-4 with TRBJ2-7; 9 bases align to TRBD2. After removal of 4 bases from V and 4 bases from J, the junction contained 8 bases not matched to a gene. The germline V gene encodes CDR1 MRHNA and CDR2 SNTAGT. The CDR3 loop spans 15 amino acids.

This clone was picked up a small number of times. The V gene is TRBV19, the J gene TRBJ1-2, with 7 bases lining up with TRBD1. CDR1 and CDR2 from the germline V gene are LNHDA and SQIVND (reference sequence). The CDR3 contains 15 residues. Trimming cost V 5 bases and J 3 bases; bases outside gene matches: 9. In nucleotides, the CDR3 is TGTGCCAGTAGTCCGGACAGGATGTCTTACTATGGCTACACCTTC. As protein: CASSPDRMSYYGYTF.

This chain connects TRBV5-1 to TRBJ2-6; tentative D call: TRBD2 (5 bases). CDR1 and CDR2 from the germline V gene are SGHRS and YFSETQ. V was trimmed by 1 base and J by 13 bases, leaving 27 bases between them. The CDR3 spans 18 residues. The CDR3 nucleotides read TGCGCCAGCAGCTTGCGAGCGTCGGTCGCCCTAAACCCGGGGGTCCTGACTTTC. Amino acid sequence: CASSLRASVALNPGVLTF. Drawing the rest from reference TRBV5-1 and TRBJ2-6, the complete variable domain is KAGVTQTPRYLIKTRGQQVTLSCSPISGHRSVSWYQQTPGQGLQFLFEYFSETQRNKGNFPGRFSGRQFSNSRSEMNVSTLELGDSALYLCASSLRASVALNPGVLTFGAGSRLTVL.

The J gene is TRBJ1-5, the V gene TRBV12-5; 12 bases fit TRBD1. Trimming cost V 4 bases and J 1 base; bases outside gene matches: 14. The CDR3 is made up of 20 amino acids. Germline lookup yields CDR1 LGHNT and CDR2 FRNRAP. As DNA, the CDR3 is TGTGCTAGTGGTTCCTATCCGGGACAGGGGGCTCTTCGAAGCAATCAGCCCCAGCATTTT. This translates into CASGSYPGQGALRSNQPQHF.

J is TRBJ2-2 and V is TRBV6-1, with D perhaps TRBD1 (6 bases). Germline V lookup: CDR1 MNHNS, CDR2 SASEGT. With 7 bases removed from V and 6 bases from J, the gap between germline ends came to 15 bases. This CDR3 is built from 14 residues. CDR3 residues: CASTEGHTAGELFF. For the CDR3, the DNA is TGTGCCAGCACTGAGGGACATACTGCCGGGGAGCTGTTTTTT.

This clone was recorded once. The chain carries TRBV19 and TRBJ1-2, with D unclear. The CDR3 spans 15 residues. Germline V gene data show CDR1 as LNHDA and CDR2 as SQIVND (reference sequence). V was pared by 5 bases and J by 7 bases, with 20 bases between. CDR3 in DNA: TGTGCCAGTAGTGCCTCCGGGAGGCTTTGGCGTGGCTACACCTTC. Translated: CASSASGRLWRGYTF.